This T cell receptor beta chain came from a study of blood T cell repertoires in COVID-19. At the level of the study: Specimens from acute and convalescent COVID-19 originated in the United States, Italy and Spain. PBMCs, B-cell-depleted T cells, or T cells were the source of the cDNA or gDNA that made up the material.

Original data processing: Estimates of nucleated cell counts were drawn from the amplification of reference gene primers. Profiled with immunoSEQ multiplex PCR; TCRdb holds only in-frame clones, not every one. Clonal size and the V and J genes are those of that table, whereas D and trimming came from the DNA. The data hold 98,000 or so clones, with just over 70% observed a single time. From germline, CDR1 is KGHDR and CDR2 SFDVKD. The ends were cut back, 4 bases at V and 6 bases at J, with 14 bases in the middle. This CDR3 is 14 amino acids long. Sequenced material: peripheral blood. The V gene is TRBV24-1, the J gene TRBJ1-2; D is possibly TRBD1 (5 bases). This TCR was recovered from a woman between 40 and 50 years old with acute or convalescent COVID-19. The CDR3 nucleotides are TGTGCCACCAGTGACTACGGACAAGTCGATGGCTACACCTTC. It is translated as CATSDYGQVDGYTF.